This T cell receptor beta chain appears in the sequencing data of a study of identical twins. TCRdb reprocessed the 5' RACE reads with MiXCR, giving one entry per CDR3 protein. The data contain 500,000 or so distinct CDR3 sequences, roughly a fifth of them seen just once; the ten biggest clones take up 0.8% to 1%. The V gene lost 3 bases and the J gene lost 0 bases, with 8 bases spanning the gap. The V gene's germline CDR1 is DFQATT and CDR2 SNEGSKA (reference sequence). The CDR3 consists of 13 residues. The same sample was also used in a study of T cells expressing NK-cell markers.

This chain joins TRBV20-1 and TRBJ1-2; no definite D call. The TCR originated in a woman aged 18-29 years in good health. The sequencing input was CD4+ T cells sorted from blood. CDR3 region: CSASNLANYGYTF. The CDR3 DNA reads as TGCAGTGCTAGTAACTTGGCTAACTATGGCTACACCTTC.